This T cell receptor beta chain was profiled in a study of regulatory T cells in long-lasting Graves disease. Across the whole study: Persistent Graves' disease denoted over 5 years of antithyroid drugs plus positive TSH receptor antibodies.

Relying on iRepertoire HTBI primers and Arm-PCR of CDR3 regions, the team built TCR beta libraries. TCRdb itself ran the multiplex PCR reads through MiXCR, one entry per CDR3 protein. Seen here are nearly 350,000 distinct CDR3 sequences, 15% to 20% observed once, and the top ten hold less than 35%. Time point: persistent/refractory GD, antithyroid drugs over 5 years with positive TRAb. There was RNA extracted from PBMCs, and the TCR library was made from it. The authors diagnosed Graves' disease using American Thyroid Association guidelines. The CDR3 contains 16 residues. CDR1 SGHNT and CDR2 YENEEA come from the germline V gene. V lost 0 bases, J lost 1 base, and 12 bases lay in between. This clonotype was seen repeatedly, ten times or more.

This TCR was recovered from a female donor with Graves disease. The chain joins TRBV11-3 to TRBJ2-5; D remains unclear. Specimen: peripheral blood mononuclear cells (PBMCs), collected when the disease was refractory, from a patient treated with antithyroid drugs. CDR3 nucleotide sequence: TGTGCCAGCAGCTTAGATAAAGGAAGAATCCAAGAGACCCAGTACTTC. This sequence encodes CASSLDKGRIQETQYF.